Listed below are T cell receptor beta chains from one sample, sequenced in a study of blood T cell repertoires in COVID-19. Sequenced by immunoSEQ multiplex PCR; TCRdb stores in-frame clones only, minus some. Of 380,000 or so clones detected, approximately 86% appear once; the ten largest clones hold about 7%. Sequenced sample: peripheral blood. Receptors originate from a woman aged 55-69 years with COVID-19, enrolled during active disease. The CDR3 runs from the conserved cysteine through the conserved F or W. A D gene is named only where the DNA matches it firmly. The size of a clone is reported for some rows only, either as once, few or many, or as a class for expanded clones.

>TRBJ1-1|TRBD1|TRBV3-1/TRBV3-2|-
CASSQRGPAEAFF
TGTGCCAGCAGCCAAAGGGGGCCGGCTGAAGCTTTCTTT
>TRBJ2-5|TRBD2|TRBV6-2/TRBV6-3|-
CASNYPGSGGSQYF
TGTGCCAGCAATTACCCCGGGAGCGGGGGGTCCCAGTACTTC
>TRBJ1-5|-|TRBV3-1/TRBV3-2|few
CASSHLDLLRGNQPQHF
TGTGCCAGCAGCCACCTCGACCTGCTCCGAGGGAATCAGCCCCAGCATTTT
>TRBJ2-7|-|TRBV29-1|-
CSVVRSSSYEQYF
TGCAGCGTTGTCCGGTCAAGCTCCTACGAGCAGTACTTC
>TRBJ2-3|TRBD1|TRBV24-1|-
CATSGQGIDTQYF
TGTGCCACCAGTGGACAGGGTATCGATACGCAGTATTTT
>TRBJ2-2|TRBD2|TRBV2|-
CASSGRSGGPTGELFF
TGTGCCAGCAGTGGGCGTAGCGGGGGGCCCACCGGGGAGCTGTTTTTT
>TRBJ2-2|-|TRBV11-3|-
CASSVTGGGAGELFF
TGTGCCAGCAGCGTAACAGGGGGGGGAGCCGGGGAGCTGTTTTTT
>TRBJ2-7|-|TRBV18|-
CASSPFDNAYEQYF
TGTGCCAGCTCACCCTTCGACAACGCCTACGAGCAGTACTTC
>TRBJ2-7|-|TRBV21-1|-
CASERGRSPYEQYF
TGTGCCAGCGAAAGGGGAAGGAGCCCCTACGAGCAGTACTTC
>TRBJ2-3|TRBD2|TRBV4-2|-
CASSPRGGETDTQYF
TGTGCCAGCAGCCCCCGCGGGGGGGAAACAGATACGCAGTATTTT
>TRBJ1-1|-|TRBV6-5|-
CASSYGRGENTEAFF
TGTGCCAGCAGTTATGGCAGGGGCGAGAACACTGAAGCTTTCTTT
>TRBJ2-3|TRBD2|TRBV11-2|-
CASSLGGGGTDTQYF
TGTGCCAGCAGCTTAGGAGGCGGGGGAACAGATACGCAGTATTTT
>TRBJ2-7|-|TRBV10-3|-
CAISEPVGRGNYEQYF
TGTGCCATCAGTGAGCCGGTTGGCAGGGGCAACTACGAGCAGTACTTC
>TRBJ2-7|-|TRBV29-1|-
CSVEVGGGASSYEQYF
TGCAGCGTTGAAGTGGGTGGGGGGGCTAGCTCCTACGAGCAGTACTTC
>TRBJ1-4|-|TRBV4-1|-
CASSQVAIVQGKLFF
TGCGCCAGCAGCCAAGTTGCGATCGTCCAGGGAAAACTGTTTTTT
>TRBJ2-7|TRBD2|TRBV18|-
CASSPGAGGHPEQYF
TGTGCCAGCTCACCAGGAGCGGGGGGACATCCGGAGCAGTACTTC
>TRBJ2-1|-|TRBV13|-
CASSLRGGRKFF
TGTGCCAGCAGCTTAAGGGGGGGCCGAAAGTTCTTC
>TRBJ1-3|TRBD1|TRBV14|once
CASSQPGGGSGNTIYF
TGTGCCAGCAGCCAACCAGGGGGCGGTTCTGGAAACACCATATATTTT